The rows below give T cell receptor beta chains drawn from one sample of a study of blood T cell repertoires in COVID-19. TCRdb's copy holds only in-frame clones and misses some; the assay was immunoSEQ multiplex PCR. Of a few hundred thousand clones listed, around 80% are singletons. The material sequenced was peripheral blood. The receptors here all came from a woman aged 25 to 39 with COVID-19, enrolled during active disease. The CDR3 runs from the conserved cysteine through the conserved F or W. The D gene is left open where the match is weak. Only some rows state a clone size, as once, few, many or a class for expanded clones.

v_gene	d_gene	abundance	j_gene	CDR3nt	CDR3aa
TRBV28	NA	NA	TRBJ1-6	TGTGCCAGCAGTTACATGGGGAGTGGGAATTCACCCCTCCACTTT	CASSYMGSGNSPLHF
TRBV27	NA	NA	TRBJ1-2	TGTGCCAGCAGTTTATGGGCAGGGGTTGTGGGAGGCTACACCTTC	CASSLWAGVVGGYTF
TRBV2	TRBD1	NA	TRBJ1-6	TGTGCCAGCAGGACGGACAGGGGCGGATCACCCCTCCACTTT	CASRTDRGGSPLHF
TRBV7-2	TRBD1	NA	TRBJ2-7	TGTGCCAGCAGCTCACGAGGGACAGGGGGCTCCTACGAGCAGTACTTC	CASSSRGTGGSYEQYF
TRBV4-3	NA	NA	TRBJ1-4	TGCGCCAGCAGCCAAGGTTTAGCAACTAATGAAAAACTGTTTTTT	CASSQGLATNEKLFF
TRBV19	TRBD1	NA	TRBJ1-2	TGTGCCAGTAGCATCGGGACAGCACGCTACTATGGCTACACCTTC	CASSIGTARYYGYTF
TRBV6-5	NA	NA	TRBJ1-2	TGTGCCAGCAGTTACTCGACAGGTTCGGCCAACTATGGCTACACCTTC	CASSYSTGSANYGYTF
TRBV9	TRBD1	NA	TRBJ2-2	TGTGCCAGCAGCGTATTGACAGGGGGTTCCTCCACCGGGGAGCTGTTTTTT	CASSVLTGGSSTGELFF
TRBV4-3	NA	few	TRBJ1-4	TGCGCCAGCAGCCAAGGGGGGAGGGGTGATGCAACTAATGAAAAACTGTTTTTT	CASSQGGRGDATNEKLFF
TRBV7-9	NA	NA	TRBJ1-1	TGTGCCAGCAGCTTTTGGGCAGGGCAGGACACTGAAGCTTTCTTT	CASSFWAGQDTEAFF
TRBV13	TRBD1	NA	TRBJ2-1	TGTGCCAGCAGCTTGGACAGGGCGACCTACAATGAGCAGTTCTTC	CASSLDRATYNEQFF
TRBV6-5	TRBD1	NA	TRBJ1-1	TGTGCCAGCAGTCTCCGGGACAGGGCTAACACTGAAGCTTTCTTT	CASSLRDRANTEAFF
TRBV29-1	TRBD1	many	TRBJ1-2	TGCAGCGTGGGGACAGTCAGCTATGGCTACACCTTC	CSVGTVSYGYTF
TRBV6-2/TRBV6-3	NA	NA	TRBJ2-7	TGTGCCAGCAGCTCACCCGGGGGTTCCGGCCTAAACGAGCAGTACTTC	CASSSPGGSGLNEQYF
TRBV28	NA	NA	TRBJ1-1	TGTGCCAGCAGTTTAGGGAACTGGGGACAAGACACTGAAGCTTTCTTT	CASSLGNWGQDTEAFF
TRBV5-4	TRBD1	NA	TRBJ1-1	TGTGCCAGCAGCAGACAGGGCGGGTACCCTGAAGCTTTCTTT	CASSRQGGYPEAFF
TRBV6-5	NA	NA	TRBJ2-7	TGTGCCGCGCAGGGTCGACTCGAGCAGTACTTC	CAAQGRLEQYF
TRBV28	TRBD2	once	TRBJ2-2	TGTGCCAGCAGAGAGCGGGGATACGGGGAGCTGTTTTTT	CASRERGYGELFF
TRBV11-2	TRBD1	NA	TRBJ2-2	TGTGCCAGCAGCTTAGACCCCTCTTCGACAGGGCGCACCGGGGAGCTGTTTTTT	CASSLDPSSTGRTGELFF
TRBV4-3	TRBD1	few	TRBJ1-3	TGCGCCAGCAGCCAAGACAGGGGGCTCTCGGGAAACACCATATATTTT	CASSQDRGLSGNTIYF
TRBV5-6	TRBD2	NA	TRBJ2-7	TGTGCCAGCAGCTTGATAGCGGGAGGGCCTCTCGAGCAGTACTTC	CASSLIAGGPLEQYF
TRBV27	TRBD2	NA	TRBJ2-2	TGTGCCAGCGGGACTAGCGGGGTCACCGGGGAGCTGTTTTTT	CASGTSGVTGELFF
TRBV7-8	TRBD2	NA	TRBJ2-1	TGTGCCAGCAGCGCCGACCCACCTAGCGGGGGAGGCGATGAGCAGTTCTTC	CASSADPPSGGGDEQFF
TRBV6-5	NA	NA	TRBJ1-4	TGTGCCAGCCGGGGCGGGGGCGCAACTAATGAAAAACTGTTTTTT	CASRGGGATNEKLFF
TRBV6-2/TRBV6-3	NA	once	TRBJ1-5	TGTGCCAGCAGCCGGGACGCGGGACGTCAGCCCCAGCATTTT	CASSRDAGRQPQHF
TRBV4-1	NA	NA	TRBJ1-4	TGCGCCAGCAGCCAAGCTTATGAAAAACTGTTTTTT	CASSQAYEKLFF
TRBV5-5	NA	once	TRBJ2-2	TGTGCCAGCAGCTCACGCGGGACAGCGAACACCGGGGAGCTGTTTTTT	CASSSRGTANTGELFF
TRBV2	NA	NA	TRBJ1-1	TGTGCCAGCAGTCTGGGAAAAGGGAGGAACACTGAAGCTTTCTTT	CASSLGKGRNTEAFF
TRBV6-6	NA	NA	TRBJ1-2	TGTGCCAGCAGTTACCTCGTTCTTAGCTATGGCTACACCTTC	CASSYLVLSYGYTF
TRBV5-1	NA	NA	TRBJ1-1	TGCGCCAGCAGCTTGGCTGGGGGCAGGACTGAAGCTTTCTTT	CASSLAGGRTEAFF
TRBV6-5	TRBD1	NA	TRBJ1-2	TGTGCCAGCAGGGGAGACAGGGCCGACTATGGCTACACCTTC	CASRGDRADYGYTF
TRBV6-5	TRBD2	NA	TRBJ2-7	TGTGCCAGCAAACTAGCGGCTAACTCCTACGAGCAGTACTTC	CASKLAANSYEQYF
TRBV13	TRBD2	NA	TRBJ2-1	TGTGCCAGCAGCTTAGGGCGGGAGGGCCGTTACAATGAGCAGTTCTTC	CASSLGREGRYNEQFF
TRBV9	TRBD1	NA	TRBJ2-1	TGTGCCAGCAGCGCCCCACAGGGGTTCTCCTACAATGAGCAGTTCTTC	CASSAPQGFSYNEQFF
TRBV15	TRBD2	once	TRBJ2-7	TGTGCCACCAGCACGGCCGGAATTGCTAGCGGAGCAGAGCAGTACTTC	CATSTAGIASGAEQYF
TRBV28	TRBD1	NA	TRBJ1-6	TGTGCCAGCAGTTTGAATTGGGGGGGACAGGGGTTTTCACCCCTCCACTTT	CASSLNWGGQGFSPLHF
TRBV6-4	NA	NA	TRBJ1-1	TGTGCCAGCAGTCGGGACGGGGGAGGAGGCACTGAAGCTTTCTTT	CASSRDGGGGTEAFF
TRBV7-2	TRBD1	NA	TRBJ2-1	TGTGCCAGCAGCTTCGCCGGGACAGGGGACAATGAGCAGTTCTTC	CASSFAGTGDNEQFF
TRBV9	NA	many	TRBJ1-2	TGTGCCAGCAGCGTATCCCACTCAGCAGGCCTCTATGGCTACACCTTC	CASSVSHSAGLYGYTF
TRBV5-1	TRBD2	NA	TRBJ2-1	TGCGCCAGCAGCTTGGCCGCGACTAGCGGGAGGTTCACTGAGCAGTTCTTC	CASSLAATSGRFTEQFF
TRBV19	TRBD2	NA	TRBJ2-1	TGTGCCAGTAGACTAGCGGGGAGCTCCTACAATGAGCAGTTCTTC	CASRLAGSSYNEQFF
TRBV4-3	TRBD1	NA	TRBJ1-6	TGCGCCAGCAGCCAAGATATATCCGAGACCGGGACAGGGCGGGATTCACCCCTCCACTTT	CASSQDISETGTGRDSPLHF
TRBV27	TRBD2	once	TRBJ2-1	TGTGCCAGTCGGACTAGCGGGTCCTACAATGAGCAGTTCTTC	CASRTSGSYNEQFF
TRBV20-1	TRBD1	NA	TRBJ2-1	TGCAGTGCTAGTAGTTCGGGACAGGGGGCGCGGGAGCAGTTCTTC	CSASSSGQGAREQFF
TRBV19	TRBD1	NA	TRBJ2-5	TGTGCCAGTAGCGATCACCCGGCAGGGGGCGGGGAGACCCAGTACTTC	CASSDHPAGGGETQYF
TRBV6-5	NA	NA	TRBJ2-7	TGTGCCAGCAGCCAAATCTACGAGCAGTACTTC	CASSQIYEQYF
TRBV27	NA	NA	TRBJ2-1	TGTGCCAGCAGTTTAGTCCGGGGTGAGCAGTTCTTC	CASSLVRGEQFF
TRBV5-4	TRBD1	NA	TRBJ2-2	TGTGCCAGCAGCCAGACAGGGGCCGGGGAGCTGTTTTTT	CASSQTGAGELFF
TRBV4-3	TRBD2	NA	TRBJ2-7	TGCGCCAGCAGCCGATCTAGCGGGGGGTACGAGCAGTACTTC	CASSRSSGGYEQYF
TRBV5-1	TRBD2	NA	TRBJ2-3	TGCGCCAGCAGCTCAAGAGCAAAAACTAGCGGGGATCCAAGGGATACGCAGTATTTT	CASSSRAKTSGDPRDTQYF
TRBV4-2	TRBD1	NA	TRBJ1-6	TGTGCCAGTGGGACAGGCCGTAATTCACCCCTCCACTTT	CASGTGRNSPLHF
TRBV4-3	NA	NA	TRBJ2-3	TGCGCCAGCAGCCAAGAGGTTCGGAGTAGCACAGATACGCAGTATTTT	CASSQEVRSSTDTQYF
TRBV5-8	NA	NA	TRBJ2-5	TGTGCCAGCAGCGATAGACAGGACTACCAAGAGACCCAGTACTTC	CASSDRQDYQETQYF
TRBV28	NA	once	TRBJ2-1	TGTGCCAGCAGTTCATACAATGAGCAGTTCTTC	CASSSYNEQFF
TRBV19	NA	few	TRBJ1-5	TGTGCCAGTAACCGCGGGGGGTGGAGTAGCAATCAGCCCCAGCATTTT	CASNRGGWSSNQPQHF
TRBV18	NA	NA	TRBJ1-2	TGTGCCAGCTCACCGTCAAATCCCGGTCACTATGGCTACACCTTC	CASSPSNPGHYGYTF
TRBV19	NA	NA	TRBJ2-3	TGTGCCAGTCGGCAGGTGGGCACAGATACGCAGTATTTT	CASRQVGTDTQYF